These 2 T cell receptor beta chains came from one sample sequenced in a study of T cell clonality in common variable immunodeficiency. General study findings and limits: In common variable immunodeficiency, TCR beta chains reportedly carried fewer deletions and N-nucleotide insertions.

These TCRs' antigens remain unknown. Only in-frame clones appear in the TCRdb table, and some are missing; sequencing was by immunoSEQ multiplex PCR. The data show about 21,000 clones, with none appearing a single time. Sequencing was done on a sample of peripheral blood mononuclear cells. The receptors here all came from a human donor with common variable immunodeficiency.

This clone was detected ten times or more. The DNA ends 3 residues before the CDR3 does, and the rest of the CDR3 is filled in from the germline J gene. The V call is TRBV5-1, the J call TRBJ1-2; the D is unclear. The CDR3 has 16 residues. V was clipped by 4 bases and J by 4 bases, with 20 bases between them. Per germline, CDR1 SGHRS and CDR2 YFSETQ. The CDR3 protein is CASSGTGVGVGYGYTF. The sequenced part of the CDR3 DNA is TGCGCCAGCAGCGGAACCGGGGTCGGTGTGGGCTATGGC.

At least ten counts were recorded for this clone. Read data end 3 residues before the CDR3 end; the end is taken from the germline J gene. The chain is built from TRBV19 and TRBJ2-5; TRBD1 agrees at 9 bases. The V segment lost 4 bases and the J segment 3 bases; nucleotides outside the gene matches: 6. Germline CDR1 is LNHDA and CDR2 is SQIVND (reference sequence). The CDR3 spans 15 residues. The CDR3 sequence: CASSKSGTGKETQYF. The part of the CDR3 DNA that was read is TGTGCCAGTAGTAAGTCCGGGACAGGGAAAGAGACC.